This note documents a single T cell receptor (beta chain) sequence. What it binds is unknown. The data belong to a study of T cell responses to AZD1222 COVID-19 vaccine. Overall study results and limits: Unmutated regions of variants are reportedly targeted by nearly half of spike-specific TCRs. Just 5 or 6 AZD1222 recipients tested seropositive at baseline.

Per germline, CDR1 LGHDT and CDR2 YNNKEL (reference sequence). The CDR3 runs to 16 residues. The ends were cut back, 5 bases at V and 1 base at J, with 17 bases in the middle. Assay used: immunoSEQ multiplex PCR; TCRdb lists only in-frame clones, some missing. Among about 97,000 clones listed, 80% to 90% were seen once. The sequencing here drew on peripheral blood, taken 28 days after the second AZD1222 dose. The chain has TRBV3-1 (or the pseudogene TRBV3-2) and TRBJ1-1, with TRBD1 as a possible D gene (5 bases). This TCR came from an adult who received the AZD1222 COVID-19 vaccine. Here the CDR3 DNA reads TGTGCCAGCAGCGACGGGACTCATAAGAAGAACACTGAAGCTTTCTTT. It encodes CASSDGTHKKNTEAFF.